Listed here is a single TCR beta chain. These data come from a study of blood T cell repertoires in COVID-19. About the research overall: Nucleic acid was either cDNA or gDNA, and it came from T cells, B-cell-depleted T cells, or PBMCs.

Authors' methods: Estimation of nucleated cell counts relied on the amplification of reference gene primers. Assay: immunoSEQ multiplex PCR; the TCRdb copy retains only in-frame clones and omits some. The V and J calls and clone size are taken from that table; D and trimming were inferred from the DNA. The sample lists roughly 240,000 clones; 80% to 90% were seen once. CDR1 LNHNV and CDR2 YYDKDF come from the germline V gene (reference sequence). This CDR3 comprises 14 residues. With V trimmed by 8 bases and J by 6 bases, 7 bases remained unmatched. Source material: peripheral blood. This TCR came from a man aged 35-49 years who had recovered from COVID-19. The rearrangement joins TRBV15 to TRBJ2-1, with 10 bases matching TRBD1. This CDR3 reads CATEDRGVSNEQFF. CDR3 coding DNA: TGTGCCACCGAGGACAGGGGGGTTTCCAATGAGCAGTTCTTC. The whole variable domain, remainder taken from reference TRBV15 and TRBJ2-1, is DAMVIQNPRYQVTQFGKPVTLSCSQTLNHNVMYWYQQKSSQAPKLLFHYYDKDFNNEADTPDNFQSRRPNTSFCFLDIRSPGLGDTAMYLCATEDRGVSNEQFFGPGTRLTVL.